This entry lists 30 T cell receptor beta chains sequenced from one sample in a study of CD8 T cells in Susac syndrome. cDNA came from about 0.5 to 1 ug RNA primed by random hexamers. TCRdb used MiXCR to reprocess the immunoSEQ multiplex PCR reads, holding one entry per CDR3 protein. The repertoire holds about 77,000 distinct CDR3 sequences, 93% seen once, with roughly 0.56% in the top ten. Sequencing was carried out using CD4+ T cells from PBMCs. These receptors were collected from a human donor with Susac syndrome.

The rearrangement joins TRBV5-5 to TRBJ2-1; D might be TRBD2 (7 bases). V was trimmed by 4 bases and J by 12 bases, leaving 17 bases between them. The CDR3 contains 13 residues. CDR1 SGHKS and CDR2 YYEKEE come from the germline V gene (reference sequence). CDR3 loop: CASSPGGRGPQFF. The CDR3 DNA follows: TGTGCCAGCAGCCCTGGGGGGCGGGGGCCGCAGTTCTTC.

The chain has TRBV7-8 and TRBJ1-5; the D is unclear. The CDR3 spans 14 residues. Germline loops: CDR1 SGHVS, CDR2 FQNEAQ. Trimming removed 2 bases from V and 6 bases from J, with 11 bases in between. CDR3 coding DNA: TGTGCCAGCAGCTTACGGTCAGGTTCTCAGCCCCAGCATTTT. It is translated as CASSLRSGSQPQHF.

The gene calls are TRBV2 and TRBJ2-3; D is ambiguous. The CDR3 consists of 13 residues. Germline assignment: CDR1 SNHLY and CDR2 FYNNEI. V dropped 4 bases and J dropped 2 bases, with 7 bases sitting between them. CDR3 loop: CASSARTTDTQYF. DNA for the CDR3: TGTGCCAGCAGTGCCCGAACCACAGATACGCAGTATTTT.

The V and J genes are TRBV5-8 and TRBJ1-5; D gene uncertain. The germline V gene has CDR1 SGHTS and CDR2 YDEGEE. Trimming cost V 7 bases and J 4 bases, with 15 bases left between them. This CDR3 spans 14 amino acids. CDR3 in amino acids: CASLGQPANQPQHF. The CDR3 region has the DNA TGTGCCAGCCTAGGTCAGCCTGCAAATCAGCCCCAGCATTTT.

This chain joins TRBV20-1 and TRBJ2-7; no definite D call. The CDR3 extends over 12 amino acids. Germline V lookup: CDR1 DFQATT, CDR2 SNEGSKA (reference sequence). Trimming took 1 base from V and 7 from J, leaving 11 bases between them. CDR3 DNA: TGCAGTGCTAGAGCCACGTTGGGAGAGCAGTACTTC. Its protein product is CSARATLGEQYF.

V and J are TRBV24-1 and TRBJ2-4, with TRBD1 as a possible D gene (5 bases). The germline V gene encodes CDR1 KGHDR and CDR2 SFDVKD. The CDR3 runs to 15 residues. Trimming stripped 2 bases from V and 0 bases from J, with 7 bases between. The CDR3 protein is CATSDSDRAKNIQYF. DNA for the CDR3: TGTGCCACCAGTGATTCCGACAGAGCCAAAAACATTCAGTACTTC.

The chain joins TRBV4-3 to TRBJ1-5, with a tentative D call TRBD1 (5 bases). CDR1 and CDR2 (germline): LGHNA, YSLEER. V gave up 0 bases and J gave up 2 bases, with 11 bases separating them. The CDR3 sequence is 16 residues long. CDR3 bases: TGCGCCAGCAGCCAAGAGGGGCAGCAGGGCAATCAGCCCCAGCATTTT. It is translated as CASSQEGQQGNQPQHF.

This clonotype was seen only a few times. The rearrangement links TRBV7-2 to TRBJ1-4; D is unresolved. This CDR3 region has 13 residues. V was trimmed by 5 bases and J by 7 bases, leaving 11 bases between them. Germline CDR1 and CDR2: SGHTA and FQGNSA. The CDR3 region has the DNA TGTGCCAGCAGCACCCGGACCAGTGAAAAACTGTTTTTT. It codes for CASSTRTSEKLFF.

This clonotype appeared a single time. The CDR3: CASSLMGNSNQPQHF. The CDR3 coding sequence is TGCGCCAGCAGCTTGATGGGGAATAGCAATCAGCCCCAGCATTTT. V gene TRBV5-1 combines with J gene TRBJ1-5; D is undetermined. V was clipped by 1 base and J by 0 bases, with 8 bases between them. The CDR3 contains 15 residues. From germline, CDR1 is SGHRS and CDR2 YFSETQ.

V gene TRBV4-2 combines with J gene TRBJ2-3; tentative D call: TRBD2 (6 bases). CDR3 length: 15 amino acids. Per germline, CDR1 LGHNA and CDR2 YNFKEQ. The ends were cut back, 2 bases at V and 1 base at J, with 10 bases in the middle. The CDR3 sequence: CASSQSGTGTDTQYF. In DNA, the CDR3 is TGTGCCAGCAGCCAATCCGGGACTGGCACAGATACGCAGTATTTT.

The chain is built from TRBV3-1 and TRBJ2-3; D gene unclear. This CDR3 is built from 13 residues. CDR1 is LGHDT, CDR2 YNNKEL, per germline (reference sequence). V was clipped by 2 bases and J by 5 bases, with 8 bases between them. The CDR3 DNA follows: TGTGCCAGCAGCCAACCGAGAGGAGATACGCAGTATTTT. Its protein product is CASSQPRGDTQYF.

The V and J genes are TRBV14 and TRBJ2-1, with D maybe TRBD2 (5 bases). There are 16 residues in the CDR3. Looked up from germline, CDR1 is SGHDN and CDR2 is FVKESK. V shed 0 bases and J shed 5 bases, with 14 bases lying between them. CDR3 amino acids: CASSQDWGLADNEQFF. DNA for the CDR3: TGTGCCAGCAGCCAAGATTGGGGTCTAGCCGACAATGAGCAGTTCTTC.

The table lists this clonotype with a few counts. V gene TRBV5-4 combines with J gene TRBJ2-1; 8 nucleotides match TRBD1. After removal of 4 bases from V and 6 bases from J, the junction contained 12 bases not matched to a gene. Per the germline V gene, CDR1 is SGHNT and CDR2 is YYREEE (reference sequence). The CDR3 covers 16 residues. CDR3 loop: CASSPSGGQGSNEQFF. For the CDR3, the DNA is TGTGCCAGCAGCCCCTCGGGTGGACAGGGAAGCAATGAGCAGTTCTTC.

CDR3: CASSLPGDVYEQYF. As DNA, the CDR3 is TGTGCCAGCAGTTTACCCGGGGATGTCTACGAGCAGTACTTC. The chain uses TRBV12-3 or TRBV12-4 and TRBJ2-7; TRBD2 is a possible D gene (5 bases). Trimming shortened V by 2 bases and J by 3 bases, and 11 bases separated the two germline ends. The CDR3 contains 14 residues.

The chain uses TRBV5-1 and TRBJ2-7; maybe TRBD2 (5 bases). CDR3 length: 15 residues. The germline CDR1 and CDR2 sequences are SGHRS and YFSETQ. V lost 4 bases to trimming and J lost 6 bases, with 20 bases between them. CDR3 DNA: TGCGCCAGCAGCCCACGATCCGACCCCGGAGGCGAGCAGTACTTC. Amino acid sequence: CASSPRSDPGGEQYF.

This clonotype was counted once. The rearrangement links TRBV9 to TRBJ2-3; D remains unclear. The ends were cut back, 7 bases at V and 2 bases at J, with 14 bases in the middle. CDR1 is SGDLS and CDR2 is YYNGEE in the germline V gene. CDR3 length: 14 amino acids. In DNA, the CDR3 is TGTGCCAGCGGCTTCCGTAGAGTCACAGATACGCAGTATTTT. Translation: CASGFRRVTDTQYF. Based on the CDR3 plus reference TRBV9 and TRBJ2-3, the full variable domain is DSGVTQTPKHLITATGQRVTLRCSPRSGDLSVYWYQQSLDQGLQFLIQYYNGEERAKGNILERFSAQQFPDLHSELNLSSLELGDSALYFCASGFRRVTDTQYFGPGTRLTVL.

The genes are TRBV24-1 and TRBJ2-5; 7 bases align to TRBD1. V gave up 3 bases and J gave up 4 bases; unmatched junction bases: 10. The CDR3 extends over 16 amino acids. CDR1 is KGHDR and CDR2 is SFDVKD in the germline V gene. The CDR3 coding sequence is TGTGCCACCAGTGATCCTGCAGACTACAGGGGAGAGACCCAGTACTTC. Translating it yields CATSDPADYRGETQYF.

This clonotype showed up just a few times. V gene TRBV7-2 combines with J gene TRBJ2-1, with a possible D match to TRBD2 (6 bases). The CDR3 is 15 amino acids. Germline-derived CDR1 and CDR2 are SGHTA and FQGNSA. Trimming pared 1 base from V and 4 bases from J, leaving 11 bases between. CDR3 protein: CASSLVSGRYNEQFF. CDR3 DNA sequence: TGTGCCAGCAGCTTAGTCTCCGGGAGATACAATGAGCAGTTCTTC.

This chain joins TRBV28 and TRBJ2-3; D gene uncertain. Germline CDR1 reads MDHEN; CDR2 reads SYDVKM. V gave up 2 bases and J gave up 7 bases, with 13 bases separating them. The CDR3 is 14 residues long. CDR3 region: CASSLRLTLNTQYF. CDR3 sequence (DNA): TGTGCCAGCAGTTTACGCCTCACTTTGAATACGCAGTATTTT.

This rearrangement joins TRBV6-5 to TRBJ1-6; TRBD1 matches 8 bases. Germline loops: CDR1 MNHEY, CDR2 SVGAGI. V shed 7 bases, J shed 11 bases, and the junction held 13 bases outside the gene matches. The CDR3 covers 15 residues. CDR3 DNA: TGTGCCAGCACTCATACTAGGACAGGGAATACACCCCTCCACTTT. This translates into CASTHTRTGNTPLHF.

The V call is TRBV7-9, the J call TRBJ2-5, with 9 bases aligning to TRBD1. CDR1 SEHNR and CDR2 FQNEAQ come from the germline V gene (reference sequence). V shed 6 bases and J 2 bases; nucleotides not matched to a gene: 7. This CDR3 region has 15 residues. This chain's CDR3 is CASSSGQGLQETQYF. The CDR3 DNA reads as TGTGCCAGCAGTTCCGGACAGGGGTTACAAGAGACCCAGTACTTC.

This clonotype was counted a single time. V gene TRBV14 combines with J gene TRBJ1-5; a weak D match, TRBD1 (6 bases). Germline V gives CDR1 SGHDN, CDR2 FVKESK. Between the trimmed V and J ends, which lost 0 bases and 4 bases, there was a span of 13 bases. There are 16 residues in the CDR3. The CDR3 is CASSQDTGAGNQPQHF. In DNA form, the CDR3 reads TGTGCCAGCAGCCAAGATACGGGGGCGGGTAATCAGCCCCAGCATTTT.

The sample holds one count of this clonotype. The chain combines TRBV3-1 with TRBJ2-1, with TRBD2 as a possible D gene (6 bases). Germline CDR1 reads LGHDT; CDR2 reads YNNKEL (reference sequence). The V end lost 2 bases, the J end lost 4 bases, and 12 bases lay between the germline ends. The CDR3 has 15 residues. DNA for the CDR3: TGTGCCAGCAGCCAAAGTCGGGAGCCGTACAATGAGCAGTTCTTC. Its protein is CASSQSREPYNEQFF.

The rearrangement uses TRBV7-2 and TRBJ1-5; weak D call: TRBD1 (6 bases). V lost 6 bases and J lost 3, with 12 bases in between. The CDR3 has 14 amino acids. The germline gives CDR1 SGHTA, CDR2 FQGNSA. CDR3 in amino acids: CASRQQGFNQPQHF. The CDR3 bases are TGTGCCAGCAGGCAACAGGGTTTCAATCAGCCCCAGCATTTT.

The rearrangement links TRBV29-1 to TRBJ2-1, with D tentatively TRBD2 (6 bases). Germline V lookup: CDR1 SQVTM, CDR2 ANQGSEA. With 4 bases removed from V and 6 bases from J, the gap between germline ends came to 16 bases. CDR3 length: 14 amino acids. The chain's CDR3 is CSVAGDPGGNEQFF. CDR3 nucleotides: TGCAGCGTTGCAGGAGACCCCGGGGGCAATGAGCAGTTCTTC.

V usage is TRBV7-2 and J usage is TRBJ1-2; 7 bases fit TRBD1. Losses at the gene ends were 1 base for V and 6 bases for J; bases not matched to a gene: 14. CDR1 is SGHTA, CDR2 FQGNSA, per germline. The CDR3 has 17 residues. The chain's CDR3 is CASSLGGSGTVEDGYTF. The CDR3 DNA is TGTGCCAGCAGCTTAGGGGGGTCCGGGACAGTCGAGGATGGCTACACCTTC.

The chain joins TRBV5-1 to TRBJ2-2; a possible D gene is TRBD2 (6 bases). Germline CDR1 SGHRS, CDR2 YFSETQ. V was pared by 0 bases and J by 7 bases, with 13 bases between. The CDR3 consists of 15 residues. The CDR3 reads CASSLAAGSSGELFF. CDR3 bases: TGCGCCAGCAGCTTGGCCGCGGGGAGTAGCGGGGAGCTGTTTTTT.

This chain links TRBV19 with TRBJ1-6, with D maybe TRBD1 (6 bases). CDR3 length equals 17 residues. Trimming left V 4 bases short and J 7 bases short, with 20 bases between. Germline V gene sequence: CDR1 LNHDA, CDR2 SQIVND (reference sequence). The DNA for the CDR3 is TGTGCCAGTAGTAAAATACTCGCCGGGACACGGAATTCACCCCTCCACTTT. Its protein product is CASSKILAGTRNSPLHF.

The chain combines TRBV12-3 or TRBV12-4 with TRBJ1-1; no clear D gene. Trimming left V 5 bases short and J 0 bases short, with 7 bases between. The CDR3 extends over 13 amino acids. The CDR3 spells CASSHQLNTEAFF. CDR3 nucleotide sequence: TGTGCCAGCAGTCATCAGCTGAACACTGAAGCTTTCTTT.

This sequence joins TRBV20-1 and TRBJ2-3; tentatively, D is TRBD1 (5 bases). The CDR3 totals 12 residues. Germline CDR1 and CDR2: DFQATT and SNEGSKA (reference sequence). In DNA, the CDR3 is TGCAGCCAGGGTAGTAGGACAGATACGCAGTATTTT. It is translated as CSQGSRTDTQYF.